The 32 T cell receptor beta chains in this list originate from one sample, sequenced in a study of T cell clonotyping in hematopoietic cell transplantation. Method: immunoSEQ multiplex PCR; TCRdb's copy keeps in-frame clones and lacks some. The sample gives about 16,000 clones, approximately 74% of which show up once; 7.5% to 10% is in the top ten. The sequenced material came from peripheral blood mononuclear cells. The receptors were sampled from a woman in her sixties in good health. Some clones in this sample may be carry-over from other donors' samples.

This clone was counted a single time. The V gene is TRBV20-1, the J gene TRBJ2-7, with D possibly being TRBD1 or TRBD2 (5 bases each). The CDR3 totals 11 residues. Germline CDR1 is DFQATT and CDR2 is SNEGSKA (reference sequence). V was cut by 6 bases and J by 3 bases, with 9 bases left in between. The CDR3 nucleotides read TGCAGTGCCGGTGGGGGCTACGAGCAGTACTTC. Its translation is CSAGGGYEQYF.

The rearrangement uses TRBV11-3 and TRBJ2-5; D may be TRBD1 or TRBD2 (5 bases each). Per germline, CDR1 SGHNT and CDR2 YENEEA. Between the trimmed V and J ends, which lost 5 bases and 6 bases, there was a span of 19 bases. This CDR3 region has 15 residues. CDR3 residues: CASSTSSGTEQTQYF. CDR3 DNA sequence: TGTGCCAGCAGCACAAGTTCCGGGACGGAACAGACCCAGTACTTC. The whole variable domain, remainder taken from reference TRBV11-3 and TRBJ2-5, is EAGVVQSPRYKIIEKKQPVAFWCNPISGHNTLYWYLQNLGQGPELLIRYENEEAVDDSQLPKDRFSAERLKGVDSTLKIQPAELGDSAVYLCASSTSSGTEQTQYFGPGTRLLVL.

The chain joins TRBV29-1 to TRBJ2-5; unclear D gene. Germline V gives CDR1 SQVTM, CDR2 ANQGSEA. The CDR3 totals 11 residues. V was shortened by 4 bases and J by 9 bases, with 12 bases between the two germline ends. Here the CDR3 DNA reads TGCAGCGTTGGATCTCAGCAGGCCCAGTACTTC. Its protein is CSVGSQQAQYF.

The chain employs TRBV21-1 and TRBJ2-7. TRBV21-1 is flagged as a pseudogene. The CDR3 runs 16 residues. The CDR3 spells CASSKAVTGRTYEQYF. The DNA for the CDR3 is TGTGCCAGCAGCAAAGCAGTAACAGGGAGGACCTACGAGCAGTACTTC.

The chain combines TRBV6-5 with TRBJ2-3; perhaps D is TRBD1 or TRBD2 (7 bases each). The CDR3 is 15 residues long. Germline-derived CDR1 and CDR2 are MNHEY and SVGAGI. Deletions cut 6 bases from V and 5 bases from J, with 18 bases between. CDR3 DNA: TGTGCCAGCAGACTTCAGGGGGGGCAGGTAGATACGCAGTATTTT. Protein: CASRLQGGQVDTQYF.

This chain joins TRBV6-5 and TRBJ1-4; 8 bases line up with TRBD1. Looked up from germline, CDR1 is MNHEY and CDR2 is SVGAGI. This CDR3 contains 14 residues. CDR3 region: CVTAEDRVDEKLFF. CDR3 bases: TGTGTCACAGCGGAGGACAGGGTAGATGAAAAACTGTTTTTT.

The genes are TRBV2 and TRBJ1-2; D perhaps matches TRBD1 (5 bases). The germline CDR1 and CDR2 sequences are SNHLY and FYNNEI. CDR3 size: 17 residues. The germline V and J ends were trimmed by 5 bases and 1 base, with 20 bases remaining between them. The CDR3 nucleotides are TGTGCCAGCAGTCCAACCGGGACGGAGAAAAATAACTATGGCTACACCTTC. Its translation: CASSPTGTEKNNYGYTF. Together with reference TRBV2 and TRBJ1-2, the CDR3 gives the full variable domain: EPEVTQTPSHQVTQMGQEVILRCVPISNHLYFYWYRQILGQKVEFLVSFYNNEISEKSEIFDDQFSVERPDGSNFTLKIRSTKLEDSAMYFCASSPTGTEKNNYGYTFGSGTRLTVV.

The rearrangement uses TRBV30 and TRBJ2-7, with TRBD1 identical over 9 bases. The J segment lost 1 base and the V segment lost 4 bases, leaving 8 bases of the junction unmatched. Looked up from germline, CDR1 is GTSNPN and CDR2 is SVGIG (reference sequence). This CDR3 has 15 amino acids. This CDR3 is CAWKTDRGVSYEQYF. The CDR3 DNA is TGTGCCTGGAAAACGGACAGGGGAGTTTCCTACGAGCAGTACTTC.

The genes are TRBV9 and TRBJ1-5; 9 bases map to TRBD1. The V gene end was trimmed by 3 bases and the J gene end by 6 bases; junction bases not matched to a gene: 7. Germline V gene lookup returns CDR1 SGDLS and CDR2 YYNGEE. The CDR3 is 15 amino acids. In DNA form, the CDR3 reads TGTGCCAGCAGCGCACAGGACAGGGGCGGTCAGCCCCAGCATTTT. This sequence encodes CASSAQDRGGQPQHF.

The genes are TRBV5-1 and TRBJ1-1; no firm D call. This CDR3 contains 15 residues. V lost 0 bases and J lost 1, with 10 bases in between. Germline V gene lookup returns CDR1 SGHRS and CDR2 YFSETQ. CDR3 bases: TGCGCCAGCAGCTTGGAAGGTGGGAGGAACACTGAAGCTTTCTTT. Protein product: CASSLEGGRNTEAFF. The full variable domain, its missing parts supplied by reference TRBV5-1 and TRBJ1-1, is KAGVTQTPRYLIKTRGQQVTLSCSPISGHRSVSWYQQTPGQGLQFLFEYFSETQRNKGNFPGRFSGRQFSNSRSEMNVSTLELGDSALYLCASSLEGGRNTEAFFGQGTRLTVV.

V and J are TRBV6-4 and TRBJ2-1; 12 bases agree with TRBD2. This CDR3 contains 16 residues. Germline CDR1 reads MRHNA; CDR2 reads SNTAGT. V gave up 3 bases and J gave up 4 bases; unmatched junction bases: 4. CDR3 protein: CASSETGTSGYNEQFF. The DNA of the CDR3 is TGTGCCAGCAGTGAAACAGGGACTAGCGGGTACAATGAGCAGTTCTTC.

This clone was counted between two and nine times. V and J are TRBV7-8 and TRBJ1-5; possibly TRBD1 for D (5 bases). The CDR3 is 13 amino acids. CDR1 and CDR2 (germline): SGHVS, FQNEAQ. The germline V and J ends were trimmed by 5 bases and 4 bases, with 9 bases remaining between them. As DNA, the CDR3 is TGTGCCAGCAGCCGGGGGGGAAATCAGCCCCAGCATTTT. Translation gives CASSRGGNQPQHF.

The chain employs TRBV7-3 and TRBJ2-5; the match to TRBD2 covers 7 bases. Germline assignment: CDR1 SGHTA and CDR2 FQGTGA. The V gene end was trimmed by 4 bases and the J gene end by 5 bases; junction bases not matched to a gene: 7. The CDR3 is 14 residues long. The CDR3 region is CASSSMGGLETQYF. CDR3 coding DNA: TGTGCCAGCAGCTCAATGGGGGGGTTGGAGACCCAGTACTTC.

In this sample, this clone turned up a few times. This chain uses TRBV7-2 with TRBJ1-5, with 10 positions matching TRBD1. Germline V gene sequence: CDR1 SGHTA, CDR2 FQGNSA. With V trimmed by 5 bases and J by 7 bases, 8 bases remained unmatched. The CDR3 is 15 amino acids. CDR3 protein: CASSLSGQGRQPQHF. The CDR3 DNA follows: TGTGCCAGCAGCCTTTCGGGACAGGGGCGACAGCCCCAGCATTTT. The full variable domain, with the rest looked up from reference TRBV7-2 and TRBJ1-5, is GAGVSQSPSNKVTEKGKDVELRCDPISGHTALYWYRQSLGQGLEFLIYFQGNSAPDKSGLPSDRFSAERTGGSVSTLTIQRTQQEDSAVYLCASSLSGQGRQPQHFGDGTRLSIL.

This chain joins TRBV5-1 and TRBJ2-7; the D gene is possibly TRBD2 (5 bases). Germline lookup yields CDR1 SGHRS and CDR2 YFSETQ. Trimming removed 0 bases from V and 4 bases from J, with 11 bases in between. The CDR3 spans 14 residues. The CDR3 reads CASSLAPSLYEQYF. DNA of the CDR3: TGCGCCAGCAGCTTGGCCCCTAGCTTGTACGAGCAGTACTTC.

This clone has a handful of counts. J is TRBJ1-2 and V is TRBV7-9; D gene unclear. CDR1 is SEHNR and CDR2 is FQNEAQ in the germline V gene (reference sequence). V was trimmed by 1 base and J by 7 bases, leaving 16 bases between them. This CDR3 comprises 15 residues. This CDR3 is CASSLVETPTGGYTF. The CDR3 DNA follows: TGTGCCAGCAGCTTAGTCGAGACACCGACGGGTGGCTACACCTTC.

The chain carries TRBV6-1 and TRBJ1-2; D is unclear. CDR3 size: 14 residues. V shed 4 bases and J shed 2 bases, with 11 bases lying between them. Germline CDR1 reads MNHNS; CDR2 reads SASEGT. CDR3 sequence (DNA): TGTGCCAGCAGTGGCCGGAACACCAACTATGGCTACACCTTC. Translated: CASSGRNTNYGYTF.

V gene TRBV7-2 combines with J gene TRBJ2-7, with D tentatively TRBD1 (5 bases). Trimming cost V 5 bases and J 7 bases, with 9 bases left between them. In germline, CDR1 is SGHTA, CDR2 FQGNSA. This CDR3 spans 11 amino acids. CDR3 coding DNA: TGTGCCAGCAGCCGACAGTTAGAGCAGTACTTC. Encoded protein: CASSRQLEQYF.

The gene calls are TRBV29-1 and TRBJ2-7; 10 positions agree with TRBD1. The CDR3 loop spans 17 amino acids. V lost 1 base, J lost 4 bases, and 13 bases stayed unmatched. The germline CDR1 and CDR2 sequences are SQVTM and ANQGSEA. The CDR3 reads CSVEALGADRGRYEQYF. The CDR3 nucleotides read TGCAGCGTTGAAGCCCTGGGGGCTGACAGGGGGCGTTACGAGCAGTACTTC.

The chain uses TRBV4-1 and TRBJ2-3; 9 nucleotides align to TRBD1. V was pared by 4 bases and J by 4 bases, with 9 bases of the junction left unmatched. This CDR3 has 16 residues. CDR1 MGHRA and CDR2 YSYEKL come from the germline V gene. As DNA, the CDR3 is TGCGCCAGCAGCCCGGGGACAGGGACCCTCGCAGATACGCAGTATTTT. Amino acids: CASSPGTGTLADTQYF.

This clone was detected only a few times. The chain joins TRBV5-1 to TRBJ2-7; D gene unclear. The germline V and J ends were trimmed by 0 bases and 2 bases, with 3 bases remaining between them. The CDR3 runs to 12 residues. Per germline, CDR1 SGHRS and CDR2 YFSETQ. For the CDR3, the DNA is TGCGCCAGCAGCTTGGTCGCCTACGAGCAGTACTTC. This encodes CASSLVAYEQYF.

The genes are TRBV4-2 and TRBJ2-5; no firm D call. Germline CDR1 and CDR2: LGHNA and YNFKEQ. The CDR3 sequence is 16 residues long. Trimming pared 4 bases from V and 5 bases from J, leaving 20 bases between. CDR3 in amino acids: CASSPLGVNRGETQYF. In nucleotides, the CDR3 is TGTGCCAGCAGCCCCCTTGGGGTAAATCGTGGGGAGACCCAGTACTTC.

This clone has a single count. The genes are TRBV28 and TRBJ2-7; TRBD1 matches 11 bases. The germline CDR1 and CDR2 sequences are MDHEN and SYDVKM. Germline trimming cut 6 bases from V and 3 bases from J; bases unmatched to any gene: 4. There are 14 residues in the CDR3. The CDR3 protein is CASRDRGRFYEQYF. CDR3 nucleotide sequence: TGTGCCAGCAGGGACAGGGGGCGGTTCTACGAGCAGTACTTC.

The CDR3 region has the DNA TGTGCCAGCTCACCGTTGGACAGGTATGGCTACACCTTC. This codes for CASSPLDRYGYTF. This sequence joins TRBV18 and TRBJ1-2; 7 bases fit TRBD1. The CDR3 runs 13 residues. With V trimmed by 3 bases and J by 5 bases, 3 bases remained unmatched. Germline CDR1 reads KGHSH; CDR2 reads LQKENI.

This sequence joins TRBV15 and TRBJ2-5; 7 bases align to TRBD1. CDR1 and CDR2 (germline): LNHNV, YYDKDF (reference sequence). Trimming took 7 bases from V and 1 from J; bases not matched to a gene: 3. The CDR3 is 13 residues long. The CDR3 DNA reads as TGTGCCACCACGACAGGGTCCCAAGAGACCCAGTACTTC. Translated: CATTTGSQETQYF.

This sequence joins TRBV29-1 and TRBJ1-5; unclear D gene. CDR3 length: 12 residues. Between the trimmed V and J ends, which lost 7 bases and 6 bases, there was a span of 13 bases. In germline, CDR1 is SQVTM, CDR2 ANQGSEA. Here the CDR3 reads CSARTEGQPQHF. The DNA of the CDR3 is TGCAGCGCTCGTACTGAGGGTCAGCCCCAGCATTTT.

The CDR3 here is CAIRTYSYEQYF. CDR3 nucleotides: TGTGCCATACGGACATACTCCTACGAGCAGTACTTC. The chain combines TRBV6-1 with TRBJ2-7, with D tentatively TRBD1 (5 bases). Germline lookup yields CDR1 MNHNS and CDR2 SASEGT. This CDR3 spans 12 amino acids. V lost 10 bases and J lost 0, with 10 bases in between.

This clone was observed a single time. V is TRBV4-3 and J is TRBJ2-7; D not resolved. V lost 0 bases to trimming and J lost 3 bases, with 9 bases between them. Germline V gives CDR1 LGHNA, CDR2 YSLEER. This CDR3 spans 14 amino acids. In DNA form, the CDR3 reads TGCGCCAGCAGCCAAGATTTGGGGATCTACGAGCAGTACTTC. The encoded protein is CASSQDLGIYEQYF.

V gene TRBV30 combines with J gene TRBJ2-7; TRBD2 aligns across 8 bases. J lost 3 bases, V lost 1 base, and 8 bases had no gene match. CDR3 length: 15 amino acids. Germline-derived CDR1 and CDR2 are GTSNPN and SVGIG (reference sequence). CDR3 in DNA: TGTGCCTGGAGTGAGGTAGCGGGGTACCTCTACGAGCAGTACTTC. The encoded protein is CAWSEVAGYLYEQYF.

Worth noting for this clone: A read error may account for a junction end that differs from germline. The gene calls are TRBV30 and TRBJ1-3, with 8 bases matching TRBD1. The CDR3 contains 13 residues. The V gene's germline CDR1 is GTSNPN and CDR2 SVGIG (reference sequence). CDR3 coding DNA: TGTGCCTGGGGGGGTCAGGGGGCCCCGGATTTGCGTTTT. Translation: CAWGGQGAPDLRF.

The chain couples TRBV30 to TRBJ1-2; D perhaps matches TRBD1 (5 bases). The V gene lost 5 bases and the J gene lost 2 bases, with 15 bases spanning the gap. The germline V gene encodes CDR1 GTSNPN and CDR2 SVGIG (reference sequence). The CDR3 runs to 14 residues. The CDR3 DNA sequence: TGTGCCTGGCACTTGGACGGGGGAAACTATGGCTACACCTTC. It yields the protein CAWHLDGGNYGYTF.

This rearrangement joins TRBV7-6 to TRBJ2-7, with D maybe TRBD1 (6 bases). The CDR3 consists of 15 residues. Germline V gene data show CDR1 as SGHVS and CDR2 as FNYEAQ. Trimming shortened V by 3 bases and J by 0 bases, and 12 bases separated the two germline ends. DNA for the CDR3: TGTGCCAGCAGCTTGGGGCAGGGGAGCTCCTACGAGCAGTACTTC. Protein sequence: CASSLGQGSSYEQYF.